The next 16 T cell receptor beta chains were all read from a single sample in a study of a mutant IDH1 vaccine in newly diagnosed glioma. The repertoire was sequenced with immunoSEQ multiplex PCR; TCRdb's copy has only in-frame clones and lacks some. The repertoire holds fewer than 150,000 clones, with 75% to 90% as singletons. Time point meaning: week 11, during vaccination. The vaccine gave 300 ug of a 20-mer mutant IDH1 peptide subcutaneously per dose. No antigen is known for these receptors. Sequencing was performed on PBMCs, taken from a glioma patient whose treatment included an IDH1 peptide vaccine. The receptors stem from a woman aged 50 to 65 with glioma.

The chain combines TRBV11-2 with TRBJ2-1, with D unresolved. V dropped 0 bases and J dropped 6 bases, with 6 bases sitting between them. The CDR3 is 13 amino acids. The V gene's germline CDR1 is SGHAT and CDR2 FQNNGV. DNA for the CDR3: TGTGCCAGCAGCTTAGATACTGCCAATGAGCAGTTCTTC. Its translation is CASSLDTANEQFF.

This rearrangement joins TRBV10-1 to TRBJ1-5; D unresolved. CDR3 length equals 13 residues. The V gene lost 0 bases and the J gene lost 4 bases, with 4 bases spanning the gap. Germline V gene data show CDR1 as WNHNN and CDR2 as SYGVQD (reference sequence). DNA of the CDR3: TGCGCCAGCAGTGAGTCGAAAAATCAGCCCCAGCATTTT. Protein sequence: CASSESKNQPQHF.

This clone was recorded once. V and J are TRBV11-2 and TRBJ2-7; D is undetermined. This CDR3 has 14 amino acids. V lost 8 bases to trimming and J lost 0 bases, with 14 bases between them. Germline lookup yields CDR1 SGHAT and CDR2 FQNNGV. The CDR3, as DNA: TGTGCCAGCCGACGAACGTGGAGCTCCTACGAGCAGTACTTC. Amino acids: CASRRTWSSYEQYF.

In this sample, this clone turned up once. The chain recombines TRBV7-9 with TRBJ2-7, with D possibly TRBD1 on 5 matching bases. CDR1 is SEHNR and CDR2 is FQNEAQ in the germline V gene (reference sequence). The CDR3 spans 13 residues. V was shortened by 4 bases and J by 5 bases, with 12 bases between the two germline ends. For the CDR3, the DNA is TGTGCCAGCAGCTCAGGGCGAGACCACGAGCAGTACTTC. Translated: CASSSGRDHEQYF.

This rearrangement joins TRBV6-5 to TRBJ2-2; 7 nucleotides match TRBD2. After removal of 6 bases from V and 1 base from J, the junction contained 2 bases not matched to a gene. The CDR3 consists of 14 residues. Germline-derived CDR1 and CDR2 are MNHEY and SVGAGI. CDR3 sequence (DNA): TGTGCCAGCAGACTAGCGCAGAACACCGGGGAGCTGTTTTTT. It encodes CASRLAQNTGELFF.

The V gene is TRBV11-3, the J gene TRBJ2-3, with D unclear. Germline V gene data show CDR1 as SGHNT and CDR2 as YENEEA. The length of the CDR3 is 13 residues. V shed 0 bases and J shed 5 bases, with 6 bases lying between them. This CDR3 is CASSLEGGDTQYF. The CDR3 nucleotides are TGTGCCAGCAGCTTAGAAGGTGGAGATACGCAGTATTTT.

The chain carries TRBV28 and TRBJ1-5; unclear D gene. With 2 bases removed from V and 0 bases from J, the gap between germline ends came to 5 bases. The CDR3 sequence is 14 residues long. Germline-derived CDR1 and CDR2 are MDHEN and SYDVKM. The CDR3 bases are TGTGCCAGCAGTTTAGTGGATAGCAATCAGCCCCAGCATTTT. Residues: CASSLVDSNQPQHF.

The V call is TRBV18, the J call TRBJ1-6; the D gene is possibly TRBD1 (6 bases). There are 16 residues in the CDR3. The germline V gene has CDR1 KGHSH and CDR2 LQKENI. V was cut by 4 bases and J by 7 bases, with 17 bases left in between. This CDR3 reads CASSRGGGRVNSPLHF. For the CDR3, the DNA is TGTGCCAGCTCACGCGGAGGGGGACGAGTAAATTCACCCCTCCACTTT.

CDR3 DNA sequence: TGTGCCAGCAGTTTGACCGGGACTAGAGCATTCTTCTTC. Translated, it gives CASSLTGTRAFFF. The chain couples TRBV6-5 to TRBJ2-1, with 8 positions matching TRBD2. The V gene end was trimmed by 4 bases and the J gene end by 16 bases; junction bases not matched to a gene: 12. The germline V gene encodes CDR1 MNHEY and CDR2 SVGAGI. CDR3 size: 13 residues.

The chain couples TRBV9 to TRBJ2-3; possibly TRBD1 for D (6 bases). In germline, CDR1 is SGDLS, CDR2 YYNGEE. V lost 4 bases to trimming and J lost 2 bases, with 8 bases between them. This CDR3 contains 13 residues. CDR3 bases: TGTGCCAGCAGCTGGGACATCACAGATACGCAGTATTTT. Amino acid sequence: CASSWDITDTQYF.

This clone was picked up one time. The chain employs TRBV28 and TRBJ2-3, with D perhaps matching TRBD1 (5 bases). Trimming stripped 7 bases from V and 0 bases from J, with 17 bases between. Germline CDR1 is MDHEN and CDR2 is SYDVKM. The CDR3 has 16 amino acids. The CDR3, as DNA: TGTGCCAGCATTAACCTCAGGGCGCCTAGCACAGATACGCAGTATTTT. This codes for CASINLRAPSTDTQYF.

The chain carries TRBV6-6 and TRBJ1-2, with 10 bases identical to TRBD1. Looked up from germline, CDR1 is MNHNY and CDR2 is SVGAGI (reference sequence). The CDR3 is made up of 15 amino acids. V trimming: 6 bases; J trimming: 8 bases; junction bases outside the gene matches: 12. The CDR3 DNA sequence: TGTGCCAGCAGACCTGGACAGGGGGGAATGCGGGGCTACACCTTC. It codes for CASRPGQGGMRGYTF.

The chain couples TRBV5-6 to TRBJ2-5; TRBD1 is a possible D gene (5 bases). Germline loops: CDR1 SGHDT, CDR2 YYEEEE. The CDR3 loop spans 15 amino acids. Trimming pared 3 bases from V and 2 bases from J, leaving 14 bases between. The CDR3 DNA is TGTGCCAGCAGCTGGGGATCAGGGATTCAAGAGACCCAGTACTTC. Protein product: CASSWGSGIQETQYF.

The chain is built from TRBV7-2 and TRBJ2-1; 11 bases match TRBD2. Germline V lookup: CDR1 SGHTA, CDR2 FQGNSA. Trimming at V came to 5 bases and at J to 4 bases, leaving 4 bases not matched to a gene. The CDR3 is 15 amino acids. The CDR3: CASSPLAGDYNEQFF. The CDR3 DNA sequence: TGTGCCAGCAGCCCACTAGCGGGAGATTACAATGAGCAGTTCTTC.

The V and J genes are TRBV21-1 and TRBJ2-3; the table's TRBD1 call for D was not verified on the DNA. TRBV21-1 is a pseudogene locus. The CDR3 loop spans 16 amino acids. The CDR3 DNA reads TGTGCCAGCAGCAAAGGTGGACAGGGGAGGACAGATACGCAGTATTTT. Protein product: CASSKGGQGRTDTQYF.

The genes are TRBV5-1 and TRBJ2-7; 7 bases map to TRBD1. The CDR3 loop spans 15 amino acids. Germline CDR1 reads SGHRS; CDR2 reads YFSETQ. Losses at the gene ends were 1 base for V and 3 bases for J; bases not matched to a gene: 7. The CDR3 DNA sequence: TGCGCCAGCAGCTTGACGCCGAGACAGGGCTACGAGCAGTACTTC. It translates to CASSLTPRQGYEQYF.